This T cell receptor (beta chain) was obtained from a study of T cell responses to AZD1222 COVID-19 vaccine. This clone was detected only once. Profiled with immunoSEQ multiplex PCR; TCRdb holds only in-frame clones, not every one. The sample shows over 150,000 clones, more than 75% of them seen only once. Trimming removed 3 bases at V and 2 bases at J, with 8 bases between. There are 13 residues in the CDR3. From germline, CDR1 is SQVTM and CDR2 ANQGSEA. The material was peripheral blood, obtained on day 0 of AZD1222 vaccination. The TCR sequence derives from an adult in good health. The V call is TRBV29-1, the J call TRBJ1-3; D is ambiguous. CDR3 amino acids: CSVEVSAGNTIYF. The CDR3 bases are TGCAGCGTTGAGGTCTCGGCTGGAAACACCATATATTTT.